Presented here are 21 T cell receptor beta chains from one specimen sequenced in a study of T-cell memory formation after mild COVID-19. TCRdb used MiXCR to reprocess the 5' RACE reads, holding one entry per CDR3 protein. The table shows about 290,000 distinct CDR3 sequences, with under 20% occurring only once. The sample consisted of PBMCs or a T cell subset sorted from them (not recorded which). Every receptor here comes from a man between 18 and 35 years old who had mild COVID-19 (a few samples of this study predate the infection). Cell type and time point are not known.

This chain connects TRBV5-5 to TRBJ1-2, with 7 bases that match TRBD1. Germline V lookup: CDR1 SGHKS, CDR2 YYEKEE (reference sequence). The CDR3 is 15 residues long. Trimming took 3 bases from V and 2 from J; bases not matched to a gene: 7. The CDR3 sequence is CASSSRSDRNYGYTF. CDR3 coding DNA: TGTGCCAGCAGCTCCCGCTCGGACAGGAACTATGGCTACACCTTC.

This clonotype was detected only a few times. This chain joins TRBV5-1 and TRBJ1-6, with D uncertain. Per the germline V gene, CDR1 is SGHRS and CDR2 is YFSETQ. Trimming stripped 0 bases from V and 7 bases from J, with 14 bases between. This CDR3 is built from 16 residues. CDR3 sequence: CASSLAPADSNSPLHF. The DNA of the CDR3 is TGCGCCAGCAGCTTGGCGCCGGCAGACTCAAATTCACCCCTCCACTTT.

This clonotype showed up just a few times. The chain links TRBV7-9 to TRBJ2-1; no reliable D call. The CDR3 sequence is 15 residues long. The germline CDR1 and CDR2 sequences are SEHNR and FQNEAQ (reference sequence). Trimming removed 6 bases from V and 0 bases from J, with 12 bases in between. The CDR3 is CASSSVESSYNEQFF. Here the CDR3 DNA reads TGTGCCAGCAGTTCCGTAGAGAGCTCCTACAATGAGCAGTTCTTC.

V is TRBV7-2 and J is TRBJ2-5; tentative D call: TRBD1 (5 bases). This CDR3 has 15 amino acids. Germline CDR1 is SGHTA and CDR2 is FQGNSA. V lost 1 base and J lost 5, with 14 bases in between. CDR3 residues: CASSLGAGMLETQYF. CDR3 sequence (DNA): TGTGCCAGCAGCTTAGGGGCAGGGATGTTGGAGACCCAGTACTTC.

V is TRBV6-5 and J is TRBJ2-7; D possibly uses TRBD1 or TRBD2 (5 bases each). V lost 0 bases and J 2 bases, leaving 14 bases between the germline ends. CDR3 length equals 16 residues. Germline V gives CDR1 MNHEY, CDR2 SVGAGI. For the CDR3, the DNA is TGTGCCAGCAGTTACTCATTACATCCGGGGCCCTACGAGCAGTACTTC. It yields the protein CASSYSLHPGPYEQYF.

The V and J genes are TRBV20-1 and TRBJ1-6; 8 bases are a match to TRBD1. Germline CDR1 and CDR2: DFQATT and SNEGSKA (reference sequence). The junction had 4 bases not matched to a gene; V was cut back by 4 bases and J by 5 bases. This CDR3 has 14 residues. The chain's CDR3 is CSAKHRGNNSPLHF. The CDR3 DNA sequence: TGCAGTGCTAAACACAGGGGGAATAATTCACCCCTCCACTTT.

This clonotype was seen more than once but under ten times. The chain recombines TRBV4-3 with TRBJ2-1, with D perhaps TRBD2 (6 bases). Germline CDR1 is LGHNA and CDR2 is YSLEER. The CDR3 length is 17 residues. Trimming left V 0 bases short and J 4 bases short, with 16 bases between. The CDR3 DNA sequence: TGCGCCAGCAGCCAAGATGGGGCGGGGCGATCTTACAATGAGCAGTTCTTC. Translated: CASSQDGAGRSYNEQFF.

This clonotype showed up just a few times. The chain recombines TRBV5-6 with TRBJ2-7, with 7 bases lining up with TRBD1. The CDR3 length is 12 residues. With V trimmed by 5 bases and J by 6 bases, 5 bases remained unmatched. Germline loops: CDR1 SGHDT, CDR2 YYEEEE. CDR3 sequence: CASREGAGEQYV. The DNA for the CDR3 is TGTGCCAGCAGAGAGGGGGCAGGCGAGCAGTACGTC.

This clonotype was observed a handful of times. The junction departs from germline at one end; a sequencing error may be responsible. This CDR3 is CASGGTSGRMRF. For the CDR3, the DNA is TGTGCCAGCGGCGGGACCAGCGGGAGAATGCGGTTT. The genes are TRBV11-2 and TRBJ1-4, with D perhaps TRBD1 (5 bases). Germline CDR1 SGHAT, CDR2 FQNNGV. The CDR3 is 12 residues long.

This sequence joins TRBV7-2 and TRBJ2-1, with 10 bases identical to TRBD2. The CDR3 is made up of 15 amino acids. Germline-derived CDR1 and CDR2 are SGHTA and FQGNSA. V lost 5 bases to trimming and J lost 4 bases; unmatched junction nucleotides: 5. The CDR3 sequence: CASSRGTSEYNEQFF. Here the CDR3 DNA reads TGTGCCAGCAGCCGTGGGACTAGCGAGTACAATGAGCAGTTCTTC.

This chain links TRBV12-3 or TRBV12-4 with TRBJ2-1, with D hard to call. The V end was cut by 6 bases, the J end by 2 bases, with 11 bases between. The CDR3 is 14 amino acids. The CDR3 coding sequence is TGTGCCAGCAGAACAGACCTAACCTACAATGAGCAGTTCTTC. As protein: CASRTDLTYNEQFF.

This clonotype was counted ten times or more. CDR3 sequence (DNA): TGTGCCAGCAGCTTAGCCACAGCAAATGGTGGCTACACCTTC. The encoded protein is CASSLATANGGYTF. V gene TRBV7-2 combines with J gene TRBJ1-2; D not certain. Germline CDR1 is SGHTA and CDR2 is FQGNSA. The CDR3 totals 14 residues. The V end was cut by 0 bases, the J end by 7 bases, with 12 bases between.

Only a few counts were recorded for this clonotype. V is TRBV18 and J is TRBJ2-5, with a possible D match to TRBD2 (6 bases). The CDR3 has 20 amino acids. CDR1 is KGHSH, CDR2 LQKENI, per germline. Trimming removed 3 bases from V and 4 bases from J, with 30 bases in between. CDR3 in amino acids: CASSPYVLTRSGVGGETQYF. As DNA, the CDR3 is TGTGCCAGCTCACCGTACGTTCTCACCCGCTCGGGCGTGGGGGGAGAGACCCAGTACTTC.

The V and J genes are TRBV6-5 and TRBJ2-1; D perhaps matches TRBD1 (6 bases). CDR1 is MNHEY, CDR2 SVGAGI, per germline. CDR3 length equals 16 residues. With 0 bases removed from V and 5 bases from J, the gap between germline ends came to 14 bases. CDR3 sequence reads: CASSYSGTRPNNEQFF. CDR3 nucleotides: TGTGCCAGCAGTTACTCCGGGACAAGGCCGAACAATGAGCAGTTCTTC.

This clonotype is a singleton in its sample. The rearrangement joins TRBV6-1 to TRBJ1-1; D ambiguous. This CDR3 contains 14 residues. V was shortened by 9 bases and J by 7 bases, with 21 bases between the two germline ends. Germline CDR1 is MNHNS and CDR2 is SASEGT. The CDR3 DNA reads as TGTGCCAGTCTGAAGGTTCCCGCCGGGATTGAAGCTTTCTTT. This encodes CASLKVPAGIEAFF.

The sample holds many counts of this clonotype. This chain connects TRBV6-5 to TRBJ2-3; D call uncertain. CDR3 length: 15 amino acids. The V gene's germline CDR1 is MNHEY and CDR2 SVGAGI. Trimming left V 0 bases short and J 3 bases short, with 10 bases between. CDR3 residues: CASSYSLRRTDTQYF. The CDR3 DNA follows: TGTGCCAGCAGTTACTCCCTGAGGAGAACAGATACGCAGTATTTT.

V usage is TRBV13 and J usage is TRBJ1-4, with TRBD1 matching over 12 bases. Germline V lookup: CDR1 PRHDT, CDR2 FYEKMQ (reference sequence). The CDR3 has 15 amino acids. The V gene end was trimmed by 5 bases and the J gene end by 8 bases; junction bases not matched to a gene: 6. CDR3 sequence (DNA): TGTGCCAGCAGCCCCGGGACAGGGGGCAGCGAAAAACTGTTTTTT. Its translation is CASSPGTGGSEKLFF.

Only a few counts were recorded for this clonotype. Here the CDR3 reads CASSGAGWETQYF. DNA of the CDR3: TGTGCCAGCAGTGGGGCAGGTTGGGAGACCCAGTACTTC. V is TRBV2 and J is TRBJ2-5, with D hard to call. This CDR3 is built from 13 residues. Germline CDR1 is SNHLY and CDR2 is FYNNEI. V gave up 4 bases and J gave up 5 bases, with 11 bases separating them.

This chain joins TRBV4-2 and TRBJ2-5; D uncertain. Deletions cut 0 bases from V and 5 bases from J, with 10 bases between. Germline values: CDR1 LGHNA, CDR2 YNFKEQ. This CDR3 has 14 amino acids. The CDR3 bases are TGTGCCAGCAGCCAAGAGTCGGCGCAGGAGACCCAGTACTTC. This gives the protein CASSQESAQETQYF.

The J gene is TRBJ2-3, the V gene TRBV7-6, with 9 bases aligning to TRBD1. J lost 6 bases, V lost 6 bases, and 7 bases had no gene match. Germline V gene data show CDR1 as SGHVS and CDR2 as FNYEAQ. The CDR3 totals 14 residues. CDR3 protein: CASSSRQGVDTQYF. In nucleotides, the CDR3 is TGTGCCAGCAGTTCTAGACAGGGGGTGGATACGCAGTATTTT.

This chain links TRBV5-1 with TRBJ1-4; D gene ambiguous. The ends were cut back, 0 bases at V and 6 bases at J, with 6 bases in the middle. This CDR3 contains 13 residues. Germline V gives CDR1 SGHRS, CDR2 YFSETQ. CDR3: CASSLDGDEKLFF. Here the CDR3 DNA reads TGCGCCAGCAGCTTGGATGGAGATGAAAAACTGTTTTTT.